The entry that follows covers one TCR beta chain sequence. CDR1 and CDR2 from the germline V gene are MDHEN and SYDVKM. The CDR3 runs to 16 residues. Losses at the gene ends were 5 bases for V and 6 bases for J; bases not matched to a gene: 16. The sample belongs to a study of OX40 agonist ivuxolimab in advanced cancers. Across the whole study: With ivuxolimab, an agonistic anti-OX40 (CD134) antibody, patients were treated. Earlier treatment with anti-PD-1, anti-PD-L1 or anti-CTLA-4 was permitted, and under 50% had received some.

Profiling relied on immunoSEQ multiplex PCR, and the TCRdb table lists in-frame clones only, not all of them. Of 35,000 to 55,000 clones in the sample, around 94% were seen once. Here the sequenced sample was CD4+ or CD8+ T cells sorted from blood, taken in a trial of the OX40 agonist ivuxolimab. This clonotype was obtained from an adult with an advanced solid tumor such as melanoma, head and neck, liver or kidney cancer. The chain combines TRBV28 with TRBJ2-7; the match to TRBD1 covers 7 bases. In nucleotides, the CDR3 is TGTGCCAGCAGTGGCACAGGGGTCCCCCCCCTCGGCGAGCAGTACTTC. It encodes CASSGTGVPPLGEQYF.